Described below is a single T cell receptor beta chain sequence and its context. What it binds is unknown. The source of the sample is a study of siplizumab effects on memory and regulatory T cells. About 100,000 TCR templates underwent assay in each sample. Method: immunoSEQ multiplex PCR; TCRdb's copy keeps in-frame clones and lacks some. Among 100,000 or so clones listed, more than 85% were seen once. Study results and limitations: The study found naive T cells seemingly more diverse than memory cells and seemingly major alloresponse contributors. Phenotypic classification as naive or memory proved unattainable for roughly 75-95% of proliferating CD4+ or CD8+ clones.

CDR1 SNHLY and CDR2 FYNNEI come from the germline V gene. The CDR3 sequence is 12 residues long. V lost 8 bases to trimming and J lost 2 bases; unmatched junction nucleotides: 1. The sequenced sample consisted of CD4+ T cells sorted from blood. This TCR was recovered from a human donor in good health. The gene calls are TRBV2 and TRBJ1-2; 8 bases agree with TRBD1. Here the CDR3 DNA reads TGTGCCAGCGGACAGGGAAACTATGGCTACACCTTC. This codes for CASGQGNYGYTF.